This TCR beta chain was captured in a study of cytomegalovirus exposure and HLA in healthy donors. Study results and limitations: Association of 17,000 or so TCR beta sequences with HLA alleles was found at 0.05 false discovery rate in a later analysis. Prediction of most subjects' HLA-A and HLA-B alleles by TCR beta sequences was reportedly accurate. Productive status was seen about 87% or about 30% of the time for most TCR beta V segments in an earlier analysis.

The PCR used 60 Vbeta and 13 Jbeta primers. Profiling relied on immunoSEQ multiplex PCR, and the TCRdb table lists in-frame clones only, not all of them. The sample consists of some 150,000 clones, 60% to 85% of them appearing once. The junction had 12 bases not matched to a gene; V was cut back by 4 bases and J by 5 bases. Germline values: CDR1 SGDLS, CDR2 YYNGEE. The length of the CDR3 is 17 residues. A word on this clone: The target antigen is unknown.

V and J are TRBV9 and TRBJ2-2; TRBD2 matches 9 bases. This TCR derives from a man aged 18 to 29 in good health and CMV-seronegative. The specimen was PBMCs. The CDR3 bases are TGTGCCAGCAGCCCGAGACGAGCGGGGGGTGCGACCGGGGAGCTGTTTTTT. Residues: CASSPRRAGGATGELFF.